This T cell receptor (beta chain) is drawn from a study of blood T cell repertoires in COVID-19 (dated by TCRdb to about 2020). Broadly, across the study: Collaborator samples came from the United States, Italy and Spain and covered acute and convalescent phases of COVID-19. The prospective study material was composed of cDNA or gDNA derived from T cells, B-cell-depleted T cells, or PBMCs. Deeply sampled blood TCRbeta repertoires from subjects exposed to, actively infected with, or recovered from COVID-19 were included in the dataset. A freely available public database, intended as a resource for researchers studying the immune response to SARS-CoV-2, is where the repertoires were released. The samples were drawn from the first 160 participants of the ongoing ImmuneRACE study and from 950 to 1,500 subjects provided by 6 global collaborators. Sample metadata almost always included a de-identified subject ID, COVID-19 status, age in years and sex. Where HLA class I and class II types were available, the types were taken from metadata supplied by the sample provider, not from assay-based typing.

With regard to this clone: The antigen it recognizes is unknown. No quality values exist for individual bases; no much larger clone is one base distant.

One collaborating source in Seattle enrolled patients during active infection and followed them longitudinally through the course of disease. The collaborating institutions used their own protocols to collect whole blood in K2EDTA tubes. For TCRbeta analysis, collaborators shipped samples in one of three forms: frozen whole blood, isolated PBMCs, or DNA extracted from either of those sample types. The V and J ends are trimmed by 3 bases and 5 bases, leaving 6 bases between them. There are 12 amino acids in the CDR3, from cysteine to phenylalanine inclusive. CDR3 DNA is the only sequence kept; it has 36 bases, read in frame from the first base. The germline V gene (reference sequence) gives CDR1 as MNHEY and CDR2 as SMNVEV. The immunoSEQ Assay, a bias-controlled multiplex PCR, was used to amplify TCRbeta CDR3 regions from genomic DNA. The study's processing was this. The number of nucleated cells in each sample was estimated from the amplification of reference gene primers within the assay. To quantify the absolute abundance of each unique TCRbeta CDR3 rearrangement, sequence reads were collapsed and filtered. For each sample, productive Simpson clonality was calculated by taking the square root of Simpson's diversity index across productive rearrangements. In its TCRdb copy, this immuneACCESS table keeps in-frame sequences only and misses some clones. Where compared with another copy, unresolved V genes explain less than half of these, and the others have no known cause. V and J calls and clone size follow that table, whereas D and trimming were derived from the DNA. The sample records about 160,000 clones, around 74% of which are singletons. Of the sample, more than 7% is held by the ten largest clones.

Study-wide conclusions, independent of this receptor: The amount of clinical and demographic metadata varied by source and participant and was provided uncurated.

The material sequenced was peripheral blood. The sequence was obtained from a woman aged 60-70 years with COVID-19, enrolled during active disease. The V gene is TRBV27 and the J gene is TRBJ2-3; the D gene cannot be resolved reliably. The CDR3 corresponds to CASSFSGDTQYF. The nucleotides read TGTGCCAGCAGTTTTAGTGGAGATACGCAGTATTTT.